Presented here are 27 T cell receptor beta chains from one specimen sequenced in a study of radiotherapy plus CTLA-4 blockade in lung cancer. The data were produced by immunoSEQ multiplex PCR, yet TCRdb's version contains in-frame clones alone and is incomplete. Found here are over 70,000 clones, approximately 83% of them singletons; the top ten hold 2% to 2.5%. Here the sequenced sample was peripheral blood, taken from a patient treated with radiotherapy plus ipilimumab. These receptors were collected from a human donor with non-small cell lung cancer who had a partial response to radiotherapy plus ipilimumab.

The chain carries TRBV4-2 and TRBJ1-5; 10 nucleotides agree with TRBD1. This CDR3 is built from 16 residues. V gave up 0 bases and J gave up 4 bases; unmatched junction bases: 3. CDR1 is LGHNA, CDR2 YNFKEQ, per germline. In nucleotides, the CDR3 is TGTGCCAGCAGCCAAGAAAGGACAGGGGGGAATCAGCCCCAGCATTTT. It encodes CASSQERTGGNQPQHF.

The CDR3 nucleotides read TGCGCCAGCAGCAGCCCGACTAGGCCCCGGGAGACCCAGTACTTC. Amino acid sequence: CASSSPTRPRETQYF. This chain joins TRBV5-1 and TRBJ2-5; TRBD2 might be the D (6 bases). The CDR3 loop spans 15 amino acids. V lost 4 bases and J 5 bases, leaving 18 bases between the germline ends. CDR1 and CDR2 (germline): SGHRS, YFSETQ.

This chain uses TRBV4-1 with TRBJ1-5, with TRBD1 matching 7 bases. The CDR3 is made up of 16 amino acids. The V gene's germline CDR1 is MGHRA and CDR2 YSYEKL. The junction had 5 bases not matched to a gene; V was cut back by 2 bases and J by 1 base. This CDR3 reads CASSQKGAGSNQPQHF. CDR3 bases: TGCGCCAGCAGCCAAAAGGGGGCAGGGAGCAATCAGCCCCAGCATTTT.

The CDR3 is CASSRVNTEAFF. The CDR3 DNA follows: TGTGCCAGCAGCCGAGTGAACACTGAAGCTTTCTTT. The chain combines TRBV28 with TRBJ1-1; D not certain. The CDR3 contains 12 residues. With 6 bases removed from V and 0 bases from J, the gap between germline ends came to 5 bases. CDR1 MDHEN and CDR2 SYDVKM come from the germline V gene.

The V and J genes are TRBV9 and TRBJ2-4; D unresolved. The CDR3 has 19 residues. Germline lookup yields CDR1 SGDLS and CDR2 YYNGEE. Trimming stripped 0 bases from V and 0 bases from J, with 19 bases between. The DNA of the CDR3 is TGTGCCAGCAGCGTAGTCTCTGGGCGCGAAATAGTAGCCAAAAACATTCAGTACTTC. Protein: CASSVVSGREIVAKNIQYF. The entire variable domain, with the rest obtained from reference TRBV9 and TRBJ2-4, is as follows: DSGVTQTPKHLITATGQRVTLRCSPRSGDLSVYWYQQSLDQGLQFLIQYYNGEERAKGNILERFSAQQFPDLHSELNLSSLELGDSALYFCASSVVSGREIVAKNIQYFGAGTRLSVL.

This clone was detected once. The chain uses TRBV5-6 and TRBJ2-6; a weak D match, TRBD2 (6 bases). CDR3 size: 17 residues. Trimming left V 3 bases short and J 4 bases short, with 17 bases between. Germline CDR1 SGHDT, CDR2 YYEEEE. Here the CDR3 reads CASSSGLRLEGANVLTF. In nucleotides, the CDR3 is TGTGCCAGCAGCTCGGGACTTAGGTTAGAGGGGGCCAACGTCCTGACTTTC. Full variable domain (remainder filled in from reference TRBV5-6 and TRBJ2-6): DAGVTQSPTHLIKTRGQQVTLRCSPKSGHDTVSWYQQALGQGPQFIFQYYEEEERQRGNFPDRFSGHQFPNYSSELNVNALLLGDSALYLCASSSGLRLEGANVLTFGAGSRLTVL.

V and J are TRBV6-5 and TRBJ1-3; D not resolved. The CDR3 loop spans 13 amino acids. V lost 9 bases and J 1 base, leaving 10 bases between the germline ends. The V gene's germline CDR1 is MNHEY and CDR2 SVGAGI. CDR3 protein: CASALRSGNTIYF. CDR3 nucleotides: TGTGCCAGTGCGCTTCGGTCTGGAAACACCATATATTTT.

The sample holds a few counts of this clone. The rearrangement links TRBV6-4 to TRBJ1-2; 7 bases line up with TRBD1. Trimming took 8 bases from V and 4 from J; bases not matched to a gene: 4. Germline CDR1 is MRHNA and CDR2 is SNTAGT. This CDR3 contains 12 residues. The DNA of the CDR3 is TGTGCCAGCCCTAGGGACAGCTATGGCTACACCTTC. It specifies CASPRDSYGYTF.

CDR3 amino acids: CASSLPEGGIYNEQFF. The CDR3 DNA sequence: TGCGCCAGCAGCCTCCCTGAAGGAGGCATCTACAATGAGCAGTTCTTC. The J gene is TRBJ2-1, the V gene TRBV4-1, with TRBD2 as a possible D gene (5 bases). Germline V gives CDR1 MGHRA, CDR2 YSYEKL. Trimming removed 4 bases from V and 3 bases from J, with 16 bases in between. The CDR3 runs to 16 residues.

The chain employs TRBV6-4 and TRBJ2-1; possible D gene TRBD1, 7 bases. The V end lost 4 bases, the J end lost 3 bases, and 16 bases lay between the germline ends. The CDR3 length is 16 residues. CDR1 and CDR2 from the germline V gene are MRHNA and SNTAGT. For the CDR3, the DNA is TGTGCCAGCAGTGGTCGGGGGACAGCTGACTACAATGAGCAGTTCTTC. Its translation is CASSGRGTADYNEQFF.

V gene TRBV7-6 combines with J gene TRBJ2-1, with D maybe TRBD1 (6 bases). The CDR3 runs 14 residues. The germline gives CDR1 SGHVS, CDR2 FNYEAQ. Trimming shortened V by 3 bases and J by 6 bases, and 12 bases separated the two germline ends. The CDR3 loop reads CASSFSQGGNEQFF. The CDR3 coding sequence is TGTGCCAGCAGCTTTTCACAGGGCGGCAATGAGCAGTTCTTC.

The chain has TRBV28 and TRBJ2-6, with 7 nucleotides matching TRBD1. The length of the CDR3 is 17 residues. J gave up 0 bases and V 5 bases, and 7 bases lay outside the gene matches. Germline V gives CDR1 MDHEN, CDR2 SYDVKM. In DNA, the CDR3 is TGTGCCAGCAGTAGGACAGGTCTCAGCTCTGGGGCCAACGTCCTGACTTTC. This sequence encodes CASSRTGLSSGANVLTF.

The CDR3 is CASSVGGRGDQPQHF. DNA for the CDR3: TGTGCCAGCAGCGTAGGGGGCAGGGGGGATCAGCCCCAGCATTTT. The chain employs TRBV9 and TRBJ1-5; 7 bases match TRBD1. With 0 bases clipped from V and 5 bases from J, the junction kept 5 bases outside the gene matches. Germline loops: CDR1 SGDLS, CDR2 YYNGEE. The CDR3 consists of 15 residues.

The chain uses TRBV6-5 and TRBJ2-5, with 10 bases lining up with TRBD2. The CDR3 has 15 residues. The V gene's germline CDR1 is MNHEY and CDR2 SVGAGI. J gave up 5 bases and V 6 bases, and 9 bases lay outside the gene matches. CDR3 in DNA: TGTGCCAGCAGAGAAACTAGCGGGATTTGGGAGACCCAGTACTTC. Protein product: CASRETSGIWETQYF.

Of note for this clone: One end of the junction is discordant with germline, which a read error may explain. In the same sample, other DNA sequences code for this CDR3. CDR3 amino acids: CASSFHRGNYGYTF. The CDR3 DNA reads as TGCGCCAGCAGCTTTCACAGGGGAAACTATGGCTACACCTTC. The chain uses TRBV5-8 and TRBJ1-2; 7 nucleotides line up with TRBD1. This CDR3 contains 14 residues. Germline CDR1 SGHTS, CDR2 YDEGEE.

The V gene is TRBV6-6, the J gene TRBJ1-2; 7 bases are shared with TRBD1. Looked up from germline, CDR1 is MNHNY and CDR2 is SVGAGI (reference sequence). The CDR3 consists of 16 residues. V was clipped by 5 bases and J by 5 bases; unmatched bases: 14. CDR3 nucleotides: TGTGCCAGCAGTCAACCAAGATACGGGACAGATTATGGCTACACCTTC. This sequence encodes CASSQPRYGTDYGYTF.

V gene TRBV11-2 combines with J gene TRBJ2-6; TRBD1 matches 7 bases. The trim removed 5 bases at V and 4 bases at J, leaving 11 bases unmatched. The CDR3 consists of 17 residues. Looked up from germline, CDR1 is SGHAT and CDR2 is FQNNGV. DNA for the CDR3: TGTGCCAGCAGCAGAGGCCCGACAGGGTCCGGGGCCAACGTCCTGACTTTC. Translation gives CASSRGPTGSGANVLTF.

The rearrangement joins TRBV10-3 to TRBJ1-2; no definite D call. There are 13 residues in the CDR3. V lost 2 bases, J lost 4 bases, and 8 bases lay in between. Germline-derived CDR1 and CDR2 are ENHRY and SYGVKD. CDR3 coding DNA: TGTGCCATCAGTGAGAACAGCTCCTATGGCTACACCTTC. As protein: CAISENSSYGYTF.

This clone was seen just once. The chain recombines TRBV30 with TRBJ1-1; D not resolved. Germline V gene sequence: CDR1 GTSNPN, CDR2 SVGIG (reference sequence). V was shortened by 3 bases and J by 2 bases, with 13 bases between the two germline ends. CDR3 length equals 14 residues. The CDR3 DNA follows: TGTGCCTGGAGGAAACCTACGATTAACACTGAAGCTTTCTTT. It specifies CAWRKPTINTEAFF.

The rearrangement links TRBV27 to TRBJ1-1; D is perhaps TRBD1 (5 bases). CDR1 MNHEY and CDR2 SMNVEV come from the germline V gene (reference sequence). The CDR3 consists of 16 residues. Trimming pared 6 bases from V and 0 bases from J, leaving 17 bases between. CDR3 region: CASSRPPGGVNTEAFF. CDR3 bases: TGTGCCAGCAGCCGACCCCCGGGGGGGGTGAACACTGAAGCTTTCTTT.

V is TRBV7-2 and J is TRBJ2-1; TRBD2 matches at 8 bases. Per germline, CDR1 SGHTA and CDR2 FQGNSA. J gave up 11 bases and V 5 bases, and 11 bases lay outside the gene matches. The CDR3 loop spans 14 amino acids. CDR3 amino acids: CASSPAGASGQQFF. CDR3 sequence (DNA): TGTGCCAGCAGCCCAGCGGGAGCATCCGGCCAGCAGTTCTTC. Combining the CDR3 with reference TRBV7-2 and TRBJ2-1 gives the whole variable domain GAGVSQSPSNKVTEKGKDVELRCDPISGHTALYWYRQSLGQGLEFLIYFQGNSAPDKSGLPSDRFSAERTGGSVSTLTIQRTQQEDSAVYLCASSPAGASGQQFFGPGTRLTVL.

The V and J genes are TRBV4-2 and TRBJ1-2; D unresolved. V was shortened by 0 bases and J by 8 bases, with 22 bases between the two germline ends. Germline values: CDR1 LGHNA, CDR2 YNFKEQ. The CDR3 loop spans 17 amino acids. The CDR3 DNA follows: TGTGCCAGCAGCCAAGATAAGGGAGAGGGTAGCGTCGGCGGCTACACCTTC. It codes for CASSQDKGEGSVGGYTF.

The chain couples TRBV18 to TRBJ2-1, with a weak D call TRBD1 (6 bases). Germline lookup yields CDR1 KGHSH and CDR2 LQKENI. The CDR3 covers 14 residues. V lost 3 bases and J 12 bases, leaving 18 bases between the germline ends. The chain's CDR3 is CASSPVRTLQGQFF. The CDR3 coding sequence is TGTGCCAGCTCACCGGTCCGGACCCTACAGGGGCAGTTCTTC.

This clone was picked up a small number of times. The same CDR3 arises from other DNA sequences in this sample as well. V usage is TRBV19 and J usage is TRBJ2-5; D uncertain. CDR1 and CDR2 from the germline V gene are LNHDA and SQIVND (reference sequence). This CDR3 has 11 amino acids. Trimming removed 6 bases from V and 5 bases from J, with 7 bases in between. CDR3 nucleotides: TGTGCCAGTAGCACTGAGGAGACCCAGTACTTC. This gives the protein CASSTEETQYF.

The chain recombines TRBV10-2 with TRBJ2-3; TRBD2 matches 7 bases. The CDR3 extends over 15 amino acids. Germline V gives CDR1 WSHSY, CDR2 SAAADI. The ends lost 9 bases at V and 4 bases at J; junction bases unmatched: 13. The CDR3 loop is CASHLGRLAADTQYF. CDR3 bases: TGCGCCAGTCACCTGGGGAGGCTAGCGGCAGATACGCAGTATTTT.

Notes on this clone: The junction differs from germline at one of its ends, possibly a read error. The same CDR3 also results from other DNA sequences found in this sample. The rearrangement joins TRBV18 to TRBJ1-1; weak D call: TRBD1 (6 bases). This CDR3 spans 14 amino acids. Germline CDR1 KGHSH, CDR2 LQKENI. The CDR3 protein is CASSPNQGNTEAFF. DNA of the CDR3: TGTGCCAGCTCACCAAACCAGGGGAACACTGAAGCCTTCTTT.

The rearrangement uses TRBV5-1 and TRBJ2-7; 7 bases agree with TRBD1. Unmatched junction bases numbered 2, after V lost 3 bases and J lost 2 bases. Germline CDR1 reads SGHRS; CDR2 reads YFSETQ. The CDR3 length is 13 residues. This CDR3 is CASSSTGTYEQYF. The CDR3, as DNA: TGCGCCAGCAGCTCGACAGGGACCTACGAGCAGTACTTC. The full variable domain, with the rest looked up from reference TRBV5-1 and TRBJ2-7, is KAGVTQTPRYLIKTRGQQVTLSCSPISGHRSVSWYQQTPGQGLQFLFEYFSETQRNKGNFPGRFSGRQFSNSRSEMNVSTLELGDSALYLCASSSTGTYEQYFGPGTRLTVT.